Sequencing of this T cell receptor beta chain was carried out in a study of quantifying T cell responses using KT2 cells. About the research overall: cDNA was made from DNase-treated RNA using alpha and beta constant primers.

Each cDNA got a UMI-containing oligo ligated at its 3' end. An equimolar mix of RC1.1 and RC1.2 primed the beta chain across TRBC1 and TRBC2. A single record per CDR3 protein comes from TCRdb applying MiXCR to the UMI-ligation and nested PCR reads. The table has roughly 51,000 distinct CDR3 sequences, roughly 12% seen once. Deletions cut 0 bases from V and 2 bases from J, with 9 bases between. The germline V gene has CDR1 SGHKS and CDR2 YYEKEE (reference sequence). This CDR3 region has 16 residues. A word on this clonotype: What it binds is not known.

Broader study findings: Detection of KT2 sequences held at the lowest tested level, about one cell per 100,000 PBMC. Very high KT2 spike-in numbers caused saturation in KT2 sequence detection.

The sample is PBMC spiked with counted cells of clone KT2. Different KT2-to-PBMC ratios were created with a constant PBMC count. The sequence came from a human donor. The chain has TRBV5-5 and TRBJ2-6; tentative D call: TRBD2 (5 bases). The specimen was PBMCs spiked with cells of the T cell clone KT2. Written as DNA, the CDR3 is TGTGCCAGCAGCTTGGGAGACGGGGCTGGGGCCAACGTCCTGACTTTC. This translates into CASSLGDGAGANVLTF.